This TCR beta chain was recorded in a study of technical replicates of blood from several donors. TCRdb keeps only in-frame clones here, not all; method: immunoSEQ multiplex PCR. The table has over 90,000 clones, 96% seen once. This clonotype was sampled from a human donor in good health. Material: T cells isolated from PBMCs.

The CDR3 region is CSVEGSNPAYEQYF. The CDR3, as DNA: TGCAGCGTTGAAGGCTCTAACCCGGCCTACGAGCAGTACTTC. The gene calls are TRBV29-1 and TRBJ2-7; D not resolved. With 1 base removed from V and 2 bases from J, the gap between germline ends came to 12 bases. This CDR3 has 14 residues. The germline V gene has CDR1 SQVTM and CDR2 ANQGSEA.